This T cell receptor beta chain emerged from a study of cytomegalovirus exposure and HLA in healthy donors. Study-level background: The early release's HLA-typed donors yielded tens of millions of unique TCRs. Study observations and caveats: Altogether, about 160 TCR beta chains were recorded as cytomegalovirus-associated. In an earlier analysis, in some 500 donors, most V segments appeared productive either ~90% or ~30% of the time. Serostatus for CMV was the only available immune exposure information.

PCR was performed using 60 Vbeta and 13 Jbeta primers. Profiled with immunoSEQ multiplex PCR; TCRdb holds only in-frame clones, not every one. The sample has about 140,000 clones, 75% to 80% seen once. The length of the CDR3 is 15 residues. Germline CDR1 reads LNHDA; CDR2 reads SQIVND (reference sequence). Trimming cost V 3 bases and J 0 bases; bases outside gene matches: 5. This clone turned up a few times. As yet, its antigen is unknown. The sample comprised PBMCs. The clonotype was recovered from a man under 40 in good health and CMV-seronegative. The rearrangement links TRBV19 to TRBJ2-7, with 7 bases identical to TRBD2. The CDR3 protein is CASSMRRESSYEQYF. The CDR3 DNA reads TGTGCCAGTAGTATGAGGCGGGAGAGCTCCTACGAGCAGTACTTC.